The 4 T cell receptor beta chains given below trace back to one sample, sequenced in a study of blood T cells in healthy people across ages. With a J-beta primer mix and a sample-barcoded 5' primer, a second PCR ran about 7 to 12 cycles. TCRdb analysed the 5' RACE reads with MiXCR anew, one entry per CDR3 protein. The table lists hundreds of thousands of distinct CDR3 sequences, roughly 41% of them singletons, with around 32% in the top ten. Sample: blood. All receptors come from a man at least 80 years old in good health.

This clonotype was seen a few times. The chain employs TRBV24-1 and TRBJ2-5; the D gene is possibly TRBD1 (6 bases). This CDR3 has 16 amino acids. V gave up 6 bases and J gave up 1 base, with 17 bases separating them. Germline-derived CDR1 and CDR2 are KGHDR and SFDVKD. Written as DNA, the CDR3 is TGTGCCACCAGTTCCGGAGGTCACAGGGCCCAAGAGACCCAGTACTTC. This codes for CATSSGGHRAQETQYF.

The gene calls are TRBV5-8 and TRBJ2-7; D is possibly TRBD1 or TRBD2 (6 bases each). Germline loops: CDR1 SGHTS, CDR2 YDEGEE. This CDR3 spans 16 amino acids. V was clipped by 1 base and J by 0 bases, with 14 bases between them. CDR3 in DNA: TGTGCCAGCAGCTTGAGGGGGGTTCAAAGCTCCTACGAGCAGTACTTC. It encodes CASSLRGVQSSYEQYF. Looking up the rest from reference TRBV5-8 and TRBJ2-7 gives the full variable domain: EAGVTQSPTHLIKTRGQQATLRCSPISGHTSVYWYQQALGLGLQFLLWYDEGEERNRGNFPPRFSGRQFPNYSSELNVNALELEDSALYLCASSLRGVQSSYEQYFGPGTRLTVT.

The chain recombines TRBV12-5 with TRBJ2-4, with D possibly being TRBD2 (6 bases). This CDR3 contains 16 residues. Trimming took off 3 bases at V and 4 bases at J, with 16 bases between the two ends. Germline V gives CDR1 LGHNT, CDR2 FRNRAP. This CDR3 is CASGFYVGGGKNIQYF. In nucleotides, the CDR3 is TGTGCTAGTGGTTTTTACGTCGGTGGGGGGAAAAACATTCAGTACTTC.

This rearrangement joins TRBV7-2 to TRBJ2-3, with 7 bases fitting TRBD1. V was clipped by 5 bases and J by 6 bases; unmatched bases: 5. Germline V gene data show CDR1 as SGHTA and CDR2 as FQGNSA. The CDR3 is 13 residues long. The CDR3 loop is CASSDDRADTQYF. Written as DNA, the CDR3 is TGTGCCAGCAGCGACGACAGGGCGGATACGCAGTATTTT.